This T cell receptor (beta chain) was retrieved from a study of T cells after yellow fever vaccination. Background on the study: Each low-cell-number fraction was prepared by means of SMART-Seq v4 Ultra Low Input. Whole-study findings and limits: Post-booster repertoires again held most primary-vaccination clones (about 96% CD4, roughly 88% CD8).

TCRdb independently ran MiXCR on the 5' RACE reads; one entry per CDR3 protein. The table has a few hundred thousand distinct CDR3 sequences, around 5.3% seen once. To note about this clonotype: Its antigen is not identified.

V shed 6 bases, J shed 9 bases, and the junction held 8 bases outside the gene matches. Germline V CDR1 and CDR2: MNHEY, SVGAGI. The CDR3 runs to 14 residues. This chain links TRBV6-5 with TRBJ1-6; 7 nucleotides align to TRBD1. The starting material was CD4+ T cells sorted from PBMCs, obtained on the day of the yellow fever booster vaccination. The sequence derives from a man younger than 35 who received the YFV17D yellow fever vaccine. Here the CDR3 DNA reads TGTGCCAGCAGCATAGACAGGGACGGTTCACCCCTCCACTTT. Its protein product is CASSIDRDGSPLHF.